This TCR beta chain was retrieved from a study of T cell responses to AZD1222 COVID-19 vaccine. Across the whole study: Combined were second doses at about 4 or about 12 weeks.

Clones were read by immunoSEQ multiplex PCR, and TCRdb kept only the in-frame ones, dropping some. The sample contains 95,000 to 150,000 clones, around 88% of which appear only once. The study's findings and limits: When two AZD1222 doses had been given, Spike-specific TCR breadth and depth rose.

The CDR3 is 15 residues long. Germline V lookup: CDR1 MDHEN, CDR2 SYDVKM. Trimming cost V 6 bases and J 14 bases, with 23 bases left between them. In regard to this clone: Its antigen is still unknown.

The chain is built from TRBV28 and TRBJ1-6; no clear D. The receptor's source is an adult in good health. The sequenced sample was peripheral blood, obtained on day 0 of AZD1222 vaccination. CDR3 region: CASSPRMVRGVTLHF. The CDR3 region has the DNA TGTGCCAGCAGCCCACGAATGGTCCGCGGGGTAACCCTCCACTTT.